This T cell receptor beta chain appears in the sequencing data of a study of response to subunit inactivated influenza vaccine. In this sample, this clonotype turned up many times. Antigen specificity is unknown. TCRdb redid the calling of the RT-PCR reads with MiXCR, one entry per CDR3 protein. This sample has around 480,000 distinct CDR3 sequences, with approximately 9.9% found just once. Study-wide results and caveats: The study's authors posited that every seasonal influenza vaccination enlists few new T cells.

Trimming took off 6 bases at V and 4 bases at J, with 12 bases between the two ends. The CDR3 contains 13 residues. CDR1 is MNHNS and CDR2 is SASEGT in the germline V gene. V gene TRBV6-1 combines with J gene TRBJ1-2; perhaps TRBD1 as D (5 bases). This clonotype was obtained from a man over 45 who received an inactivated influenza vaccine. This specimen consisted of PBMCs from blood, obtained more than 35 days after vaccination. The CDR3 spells CASSGRVSYGYTF. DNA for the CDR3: TGTGCCAGCAGCGGCAGGGTGAGCTATGGCTACACCTTC.